This T cell receptor (beta chain) was sequenced for a study of blood T cell repertoires in COVID-19. Study-level background: PBMCs, B-cell-depleted T cells, or T cells were the source of the cDNA or gDNA that made up the material.

Methods used by the authors: The assay estimated nucleated cells by amplifying reference gene primers. TCRdb's copy holds only in-frame clones and misses some; the assay was immunoSEQ multiplex PCR. Clone size and V and J calls were adopted from that table, with D and trimming inferred from the DNA. The data show 50,000 to 80,000 clones, around three quarters seen once. CDR3 length: 15 residues. With 5 bases clipped from V and 0 bases from J, the junction kept 5 bases outside the gene matches. Germline assignment: CDR1 SGHVS and CDR2 FNYEAQ. What was sequenced was peripheral blood. The V call is TRBV7-6, the J call TRBJ1-2; TRBD1 matches 8 bases. This TCR came from a human donor in a cohort sampled during active COVID-19. The CDR3 is CASSPSGGTNYGYTF. The DNA of the CDR3 is TGTGCCAGCAGCCCATCAGGGGGCACTAACTATGGCTACACCTTC.